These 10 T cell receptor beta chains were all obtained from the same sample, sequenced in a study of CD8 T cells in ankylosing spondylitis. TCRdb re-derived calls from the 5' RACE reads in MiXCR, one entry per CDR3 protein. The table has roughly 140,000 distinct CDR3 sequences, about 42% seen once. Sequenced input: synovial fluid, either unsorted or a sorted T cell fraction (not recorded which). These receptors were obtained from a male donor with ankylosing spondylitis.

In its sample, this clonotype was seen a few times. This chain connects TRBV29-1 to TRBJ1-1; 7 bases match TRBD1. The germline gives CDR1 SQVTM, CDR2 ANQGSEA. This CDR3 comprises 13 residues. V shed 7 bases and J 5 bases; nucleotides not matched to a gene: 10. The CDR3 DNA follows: TGCAGCGGGGGGACAGCCTTTGGGACTGAAGCTTTCTTT. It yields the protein CSGGTAFGTEAFF.

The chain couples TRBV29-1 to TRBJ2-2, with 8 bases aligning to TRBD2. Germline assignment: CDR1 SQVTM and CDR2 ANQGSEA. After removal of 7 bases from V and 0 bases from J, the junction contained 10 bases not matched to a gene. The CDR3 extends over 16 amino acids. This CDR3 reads CSAAGGPNANTGELFF. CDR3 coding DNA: TGCAGCGCCGCGGGAGGCCCCAATGCGAACACCGGGGAGCTGTTTTTT.

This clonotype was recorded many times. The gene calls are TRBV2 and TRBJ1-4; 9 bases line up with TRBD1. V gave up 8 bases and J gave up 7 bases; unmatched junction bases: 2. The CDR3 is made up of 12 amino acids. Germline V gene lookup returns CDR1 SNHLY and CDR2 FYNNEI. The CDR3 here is CASVDRGEKLFF. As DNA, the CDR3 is TGTGCCAGCGTGGACAGGGGTGAAAAACTGTTTTTT.

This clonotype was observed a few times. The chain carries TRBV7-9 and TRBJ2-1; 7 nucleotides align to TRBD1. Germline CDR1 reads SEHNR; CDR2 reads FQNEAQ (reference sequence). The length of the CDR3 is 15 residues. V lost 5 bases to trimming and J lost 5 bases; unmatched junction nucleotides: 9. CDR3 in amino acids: CASSLLRGRDNEQFF. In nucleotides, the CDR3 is TGTGCCAGCAGCCTTTTGAGGGGGCGCGACAATGAGCAGTTCTTC.

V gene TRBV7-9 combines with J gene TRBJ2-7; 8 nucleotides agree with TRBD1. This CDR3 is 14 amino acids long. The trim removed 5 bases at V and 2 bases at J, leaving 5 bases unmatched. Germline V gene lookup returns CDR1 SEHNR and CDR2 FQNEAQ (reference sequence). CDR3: CASSTSTGAYEQYF. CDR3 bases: TGTGCCAGCAGCACTTCGACAGGGGCCTACGAGCAGTACTTC.

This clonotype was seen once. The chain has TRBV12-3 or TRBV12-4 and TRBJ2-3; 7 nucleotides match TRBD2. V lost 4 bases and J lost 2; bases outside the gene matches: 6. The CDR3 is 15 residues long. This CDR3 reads CASSWTSENTDTQYF. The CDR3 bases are TGTGCCAGCAGTTGGACTAGTGAAAACACAGATACGCAGTATTTT.

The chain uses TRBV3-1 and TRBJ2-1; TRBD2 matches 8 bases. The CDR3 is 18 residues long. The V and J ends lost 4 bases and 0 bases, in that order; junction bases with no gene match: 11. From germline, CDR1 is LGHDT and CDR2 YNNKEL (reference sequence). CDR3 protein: CASSRKAGTRSSYNEQFF. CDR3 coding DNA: TGTGCCAGCAGCCGCAAGGCCGGGACTAGGAGCTCCTACAATGAGCAGTTCTTC.

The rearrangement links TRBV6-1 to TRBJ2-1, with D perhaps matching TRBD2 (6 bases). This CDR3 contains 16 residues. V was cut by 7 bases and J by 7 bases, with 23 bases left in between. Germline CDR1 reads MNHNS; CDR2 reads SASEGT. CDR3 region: CASMVGGGAGGNEQFF. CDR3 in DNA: TGTGCCAGCATGGTGGGCGGCGGGGCGGGTGGGAATGAGCAGTTCTTC.

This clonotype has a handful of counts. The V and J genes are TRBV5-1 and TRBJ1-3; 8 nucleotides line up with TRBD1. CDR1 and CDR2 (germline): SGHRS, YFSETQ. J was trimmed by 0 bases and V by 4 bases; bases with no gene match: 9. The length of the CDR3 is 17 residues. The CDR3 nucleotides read TGCGCCAGCAGCGCCGGACAGGGACAAGGCTCTGGAAACACCATATATTTT. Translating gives CASSAGQGQGSGNTIYF.

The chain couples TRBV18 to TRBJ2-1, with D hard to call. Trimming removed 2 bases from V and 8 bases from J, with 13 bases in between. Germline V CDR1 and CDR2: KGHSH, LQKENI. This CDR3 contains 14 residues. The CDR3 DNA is TGTGCCAGCTCACCAGTGGGCTTGTGGGATGAGCAGTTCTTC. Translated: CASSPVGLWDEQFF.